This paragraph reports one T cell receptor beta chain. Profiled with immunoSEQ multiplex PCR; TCRdb holds only in-frame clones, not every one. The sample has about a million clones, approximately 80% seen once; the top ten hold roughly 0.9%. V lost 7 bases and J lost 2, with 14 bases in between. The germline CDR1 and CDR2 sequences are MNHEY and SMNVEV (reference sequence). The CDR3 totals 15 residues. The sample is drawn from a study of shared clonotypes between healthy human individuals. The sample consisted of memory CD4+ T cells from PBMCs. Indicated subset: CD45RA-negative fraction. This chain links TRBV27 with TRBJ2-2; perhaps D is TRBD1 or TRBD2 (5 bases each). This receptor was obtained from a man aged 18 to 29 in good health. Some clones in this sample may be carry-over from other donors' samples. The CDR3 nucleotides read TGTGCCAGCACCTCTTGGGGGACCAACACCGGGGAGCTGTTTTTT. Its protein product is CASTSWGTNTGELFF.